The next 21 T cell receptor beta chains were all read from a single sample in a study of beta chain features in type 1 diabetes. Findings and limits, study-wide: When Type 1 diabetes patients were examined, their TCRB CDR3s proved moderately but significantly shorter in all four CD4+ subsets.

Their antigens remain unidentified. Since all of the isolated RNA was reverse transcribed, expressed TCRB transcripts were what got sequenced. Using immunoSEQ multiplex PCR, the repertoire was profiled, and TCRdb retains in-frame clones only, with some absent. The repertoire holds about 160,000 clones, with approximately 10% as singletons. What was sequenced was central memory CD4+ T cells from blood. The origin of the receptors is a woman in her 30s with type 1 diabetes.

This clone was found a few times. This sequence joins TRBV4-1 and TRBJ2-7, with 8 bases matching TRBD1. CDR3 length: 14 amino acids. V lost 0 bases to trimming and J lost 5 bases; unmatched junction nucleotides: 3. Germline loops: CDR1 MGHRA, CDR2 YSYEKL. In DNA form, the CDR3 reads TGCGCCAGCAGCCAAGAGTACAGGGGGAACGAGCAGTACTTC. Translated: CASSQEYRGNEQYF.

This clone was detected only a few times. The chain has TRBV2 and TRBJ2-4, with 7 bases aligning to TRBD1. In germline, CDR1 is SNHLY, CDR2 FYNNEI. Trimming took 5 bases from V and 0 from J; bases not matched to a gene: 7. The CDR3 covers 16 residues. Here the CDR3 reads CASSYGRGLAKNIQYF. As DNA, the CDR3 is TGTGCCAGCAGTTACGGAAGGGGGCTAGCCAAAAACATTCAGTACTTC.

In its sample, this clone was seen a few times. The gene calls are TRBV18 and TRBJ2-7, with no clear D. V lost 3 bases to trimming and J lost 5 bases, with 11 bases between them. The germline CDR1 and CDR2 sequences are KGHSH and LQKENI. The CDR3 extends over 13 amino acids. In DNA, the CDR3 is TGTGCCAGCTCACCGGATTTAAGCGACGAGCAGTACTTC. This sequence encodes CASSPDLSDEQYF.

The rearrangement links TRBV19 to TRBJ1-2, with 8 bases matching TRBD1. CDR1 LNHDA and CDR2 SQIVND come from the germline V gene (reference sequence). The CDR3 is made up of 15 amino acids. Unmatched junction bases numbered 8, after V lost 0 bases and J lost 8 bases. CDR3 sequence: CASSIESGQGAGYTF. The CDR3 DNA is TGTGCCAGTAGTATAGAATCGGGGCAGGGGGCAGGCTACACCTTC. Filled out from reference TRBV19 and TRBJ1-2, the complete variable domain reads DGGITQSPKYLFRKEGQNVTLSCEQNLNHDAMYWYRQDPGQGLRLIYYSQIVNDFQKGDIAEGYSVSREKKESFPLTVTSAQKNPTAFYLCASSIESGQGAGYTFGSGTRLTVV.

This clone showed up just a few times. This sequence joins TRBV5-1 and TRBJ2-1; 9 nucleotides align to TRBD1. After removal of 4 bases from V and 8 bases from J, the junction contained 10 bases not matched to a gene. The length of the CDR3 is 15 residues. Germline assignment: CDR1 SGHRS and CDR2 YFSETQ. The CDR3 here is CASSLAGTGIHEQFF. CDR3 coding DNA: TGCGCCAGCAGCCTTGCCGGGACAGGGATTCATGAGCAGTTCTTC.

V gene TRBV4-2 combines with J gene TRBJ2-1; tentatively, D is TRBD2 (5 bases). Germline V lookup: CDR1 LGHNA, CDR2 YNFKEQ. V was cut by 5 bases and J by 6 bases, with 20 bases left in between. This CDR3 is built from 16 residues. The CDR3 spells CASSSVGAAVGNEQFF. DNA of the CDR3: TGTGCCAGCAGCTCCGTCGGAGCGGCTGTAGGCAATGAGCAGTTCTTC.

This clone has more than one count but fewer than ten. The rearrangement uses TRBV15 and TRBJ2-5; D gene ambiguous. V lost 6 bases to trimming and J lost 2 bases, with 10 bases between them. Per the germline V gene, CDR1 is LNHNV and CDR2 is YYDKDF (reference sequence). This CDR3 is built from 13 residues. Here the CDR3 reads CATSILRQETQYF. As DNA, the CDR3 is TGTGCCACCAGTATCCTGCGGCAAGAGACCCAGTACTTC.

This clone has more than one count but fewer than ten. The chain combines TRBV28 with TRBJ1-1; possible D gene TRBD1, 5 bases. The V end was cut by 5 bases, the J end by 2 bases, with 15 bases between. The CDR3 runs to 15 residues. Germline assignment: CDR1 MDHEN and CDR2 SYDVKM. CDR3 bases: TGTGCCAGCAGTGGGGCACACCCGGGCAACACTGAAGCTTTCTTT. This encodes CASSGAHPGNTEAFF.

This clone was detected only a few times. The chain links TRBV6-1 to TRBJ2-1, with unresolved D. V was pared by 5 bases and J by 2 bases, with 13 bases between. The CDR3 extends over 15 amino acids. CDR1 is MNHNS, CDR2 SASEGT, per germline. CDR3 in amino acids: CASSSFTNTYNEQFF. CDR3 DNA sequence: TGTGCCAGCAGTTCTTTCACTAACACCTACAATGAGCAGTTCTTC.

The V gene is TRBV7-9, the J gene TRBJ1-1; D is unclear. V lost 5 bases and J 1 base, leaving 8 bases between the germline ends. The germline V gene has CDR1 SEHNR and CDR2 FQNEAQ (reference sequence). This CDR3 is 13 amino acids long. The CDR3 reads CASSITRNTEAFF. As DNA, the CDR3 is TGTGCCAGCAGCATCACAAGGAACACTGAAGCTTTCTTT.

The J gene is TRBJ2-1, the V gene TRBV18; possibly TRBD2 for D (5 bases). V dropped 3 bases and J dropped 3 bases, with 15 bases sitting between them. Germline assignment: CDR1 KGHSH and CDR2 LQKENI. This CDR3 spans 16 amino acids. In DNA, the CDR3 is TGTGCCAGCTCACCCTCGGGTGGGAGTAGCTACAATGAGCAGTTCTTC. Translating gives CASSPSGGSSYNEQFF.

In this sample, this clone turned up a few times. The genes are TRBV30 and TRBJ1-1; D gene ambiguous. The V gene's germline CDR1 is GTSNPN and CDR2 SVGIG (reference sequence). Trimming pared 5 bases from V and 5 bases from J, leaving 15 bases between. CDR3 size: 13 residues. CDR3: CAWEKGEGTEAFF. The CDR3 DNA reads TGTGCCTGGGAGAAGGGAGAGGGAACTGAAGCTTTCTTT.

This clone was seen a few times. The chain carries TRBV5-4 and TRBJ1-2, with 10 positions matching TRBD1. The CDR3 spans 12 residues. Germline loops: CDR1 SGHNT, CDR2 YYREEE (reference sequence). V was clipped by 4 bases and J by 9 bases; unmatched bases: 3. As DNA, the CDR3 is TGTGCCAGCAGCCCGGGACAGGGGAGCTACACCTTC. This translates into CASSPGQGSYTF. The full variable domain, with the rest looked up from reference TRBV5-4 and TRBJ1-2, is ETGVTQSPTHLIKTRGQQVTLRCSSQSGHNTVSWYQQALGQGPQFIFQYYREEENGRGNFPPRFSGLQFPNYSSELNVNALELDDSALYLCASSPGQGSYTFGSGTRLTVV.

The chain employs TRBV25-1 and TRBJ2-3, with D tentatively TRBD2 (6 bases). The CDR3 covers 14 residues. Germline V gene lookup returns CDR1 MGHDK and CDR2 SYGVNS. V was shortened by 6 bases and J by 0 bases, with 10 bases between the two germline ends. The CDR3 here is CASRGGTSTDTQYF. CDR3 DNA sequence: TGTGCCAGCAGGGGGGGTACTAGCACAGATACGCAGTATTTT. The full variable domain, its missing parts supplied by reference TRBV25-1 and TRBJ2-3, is EADIYQTPRYLVIGTGKKITLECSQTMGHDKMYWYQQDPGMELHLIHYSYGVNSTEKGDLSSESTVSRIRTEHFPLTLESARPSHTSQYLCASRGGTSTDTQYFGPGTRLTVL.

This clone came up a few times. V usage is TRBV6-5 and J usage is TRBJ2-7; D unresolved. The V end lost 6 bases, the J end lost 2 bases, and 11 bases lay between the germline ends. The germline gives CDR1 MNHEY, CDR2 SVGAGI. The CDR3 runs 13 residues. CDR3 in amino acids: CASSPVYAYEQYF. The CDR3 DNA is TGTGCCAGCAGCCCCGTCTATGCCTACGAGCAGTACTTC.

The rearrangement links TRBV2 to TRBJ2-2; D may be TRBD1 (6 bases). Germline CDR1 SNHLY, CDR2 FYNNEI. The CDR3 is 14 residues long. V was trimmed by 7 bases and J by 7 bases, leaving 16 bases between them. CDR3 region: CASNRDSQVGELFF. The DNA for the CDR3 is TGTGCCAGCAACAGGGATAGTCAGGTCGGGGAGCTGTTTTTT.

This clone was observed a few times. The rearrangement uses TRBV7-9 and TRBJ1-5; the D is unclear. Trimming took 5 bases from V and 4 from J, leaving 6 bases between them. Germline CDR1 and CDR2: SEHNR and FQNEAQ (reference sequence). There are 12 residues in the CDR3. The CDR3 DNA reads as TGTGCCAGCAGCGAGCGGAATCAGCCCCAGCATTTT. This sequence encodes CASSERNQPQHF.

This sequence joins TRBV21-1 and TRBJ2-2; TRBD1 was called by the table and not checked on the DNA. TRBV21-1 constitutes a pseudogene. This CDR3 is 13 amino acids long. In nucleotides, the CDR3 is TGTGCCAGAACAGGCCCCAACACCGGGGAGCTGTTTTTT. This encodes CARTGPNTGELFF.

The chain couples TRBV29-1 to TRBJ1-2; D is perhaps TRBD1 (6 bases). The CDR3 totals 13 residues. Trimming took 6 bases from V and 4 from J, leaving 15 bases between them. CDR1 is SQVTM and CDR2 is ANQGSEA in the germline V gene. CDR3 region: CSVTGLAAYGYTF. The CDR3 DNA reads TGCAGCGTCACAGGGCTGGCTGCCTATGGCTACACCTTC.

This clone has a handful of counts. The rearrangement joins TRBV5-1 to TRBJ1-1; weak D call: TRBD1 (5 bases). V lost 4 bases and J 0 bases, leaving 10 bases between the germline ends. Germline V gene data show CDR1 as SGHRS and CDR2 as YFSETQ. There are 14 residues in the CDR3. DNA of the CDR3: TGCGCCAGCAGCGTTTGGGGCATGAACACTGAAGCTTTCTTT. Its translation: CASSVWGMNTEAFF.

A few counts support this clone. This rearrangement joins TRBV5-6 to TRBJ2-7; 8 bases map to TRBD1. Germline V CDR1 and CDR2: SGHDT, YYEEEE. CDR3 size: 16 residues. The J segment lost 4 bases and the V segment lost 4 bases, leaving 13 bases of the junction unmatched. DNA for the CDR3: TGTGCCAGCAGCGCGTCTCCCCAGGGGGCTCTATACGAGCAGTACTTC. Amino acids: CASSASPQGALYEQYF.